Sequencing of this TCR beta chain was carried out in a study of blood T cell repertoires in COVID-19. The CDR3 is 15 amino acids. The germline gives CDR1 SNHLY, CDR2 FYNNEI. Trimming removed 1 base at V and 10 bases at J, with 14 bases between. Profiling relied on immunoSEQ multiplex PCR, and the TCRdb table lists in-frame clones only, not all of them. This sample has fewer than 250,000 clones, with about 85% found just once. This clonotype originated in a man aged 30 to 45 who had recovered from COVID-19. Specimen: PBMCs or T cells enriched from blood (not recorded which). This chain uses TRBV2 with TRBJ1-6, with D possibly matching TRBD1 (6 bases). The CDR3 here is CASSEDRVVSSPLHF. Here the CDR3 DNA reads TGTGCCAGCAGTGAAGACAGGGTTGTTTCGTCACCCCTCCACTTT.